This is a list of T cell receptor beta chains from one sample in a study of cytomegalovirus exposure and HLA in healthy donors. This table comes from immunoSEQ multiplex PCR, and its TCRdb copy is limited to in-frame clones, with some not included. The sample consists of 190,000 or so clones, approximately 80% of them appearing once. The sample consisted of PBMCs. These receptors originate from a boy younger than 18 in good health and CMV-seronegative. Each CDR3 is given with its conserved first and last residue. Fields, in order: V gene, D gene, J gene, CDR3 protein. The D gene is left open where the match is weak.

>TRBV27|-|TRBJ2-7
CASSLSDSSSYEQYF
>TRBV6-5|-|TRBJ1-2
CASSYTGGSSYGYTF
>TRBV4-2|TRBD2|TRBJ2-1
CASSLPGLDLNEQFF
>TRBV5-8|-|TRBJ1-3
CASSLATGTVYF
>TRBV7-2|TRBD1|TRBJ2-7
CASSLGVDRDYEQYF
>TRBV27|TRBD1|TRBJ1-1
CASRHRGLNTEAFF
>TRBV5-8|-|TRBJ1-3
CASRTRRETRNTIYF
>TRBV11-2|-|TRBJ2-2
CASSSYSGPGELFF
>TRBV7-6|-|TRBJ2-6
CASSVTAGANVLTF
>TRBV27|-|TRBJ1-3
CASSLDRPSSGNTIYF
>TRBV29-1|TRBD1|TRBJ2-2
CSVEAEDRGLLGGDGELFF
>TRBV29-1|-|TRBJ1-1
CSVPGETEAFF
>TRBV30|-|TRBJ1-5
CAWSVQDNQPQHF
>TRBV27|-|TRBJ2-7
CASSLSHFREQYF
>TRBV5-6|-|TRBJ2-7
CASSAAGYEQYF
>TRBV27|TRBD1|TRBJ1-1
CASSATTGVGTEAFF
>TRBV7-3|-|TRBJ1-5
CARGSLGNQPQHF
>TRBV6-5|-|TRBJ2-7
CASRSGQFSYEQYF
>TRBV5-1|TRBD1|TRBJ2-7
CASSPTGAGNAPRFEQYF
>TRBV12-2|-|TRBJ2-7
CASRGVSALTYEQYF
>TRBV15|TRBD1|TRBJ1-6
CATSRGTGPHNSPLHF
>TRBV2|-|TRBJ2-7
CASSVTYEQYF
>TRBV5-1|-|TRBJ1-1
CASSWEGGNTEAFF
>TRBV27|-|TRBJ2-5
CASSRPGQETQYF
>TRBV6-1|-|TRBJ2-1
CASSEVGGPYNEQFF
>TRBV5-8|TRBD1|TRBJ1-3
CASSWTGTGDLGNTIYF
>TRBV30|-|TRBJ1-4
CAWSDQGFANEKLFF
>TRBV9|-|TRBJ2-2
CATSIGNTGELFF
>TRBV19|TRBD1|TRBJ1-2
CASSIGTGYYGYTF
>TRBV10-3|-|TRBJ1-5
CAISESWAGNSNQPQHF
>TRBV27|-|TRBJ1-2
CASSLGQNYGYTF
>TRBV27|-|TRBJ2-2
CASSFIGTGELFF
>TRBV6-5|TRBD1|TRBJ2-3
CASGEQGPPADTQYF